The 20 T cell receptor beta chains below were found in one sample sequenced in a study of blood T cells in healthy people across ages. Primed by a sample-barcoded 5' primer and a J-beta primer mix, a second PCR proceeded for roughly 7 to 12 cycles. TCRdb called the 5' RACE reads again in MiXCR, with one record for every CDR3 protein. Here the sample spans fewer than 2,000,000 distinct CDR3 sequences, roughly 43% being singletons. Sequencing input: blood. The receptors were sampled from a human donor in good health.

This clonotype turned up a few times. CDR3 in DNA: TGTGCCAGCAGCCGGGGAGGAGGGTCCCACGAGCAGTACTTC. Protein: CASSRGGGSHEQYF. The V and J genes are TRBV7-6 and TRBJ2-7; TRBD2 is a possible D gene (6 bases). CDR1 and CDR2 from the germline V gene are SGHVS and FNYEAQ. CDR3 length: 14 residues. Trimming left V 5 bases short and J 5 bases short, with 16 bases between.

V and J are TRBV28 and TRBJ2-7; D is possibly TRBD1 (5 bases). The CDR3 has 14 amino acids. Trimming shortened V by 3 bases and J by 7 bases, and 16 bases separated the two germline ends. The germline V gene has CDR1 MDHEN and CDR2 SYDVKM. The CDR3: CASSFLTGWGEQYF. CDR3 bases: TGTGCCAGCAGTTTCTTAACAGGTTGGGGAGAGCAGTACTTC. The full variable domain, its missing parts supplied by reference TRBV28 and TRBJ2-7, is DVKVTQSSRYLVKRTGEKVFLECVQDMDHENMFWYRQDPGLGLRLIYFSYDVKMKEKGDIPEGYSVSREKKERFSLILESASTNQTSMYLCASSFLTGWGEQYFGPGTRLTVT.

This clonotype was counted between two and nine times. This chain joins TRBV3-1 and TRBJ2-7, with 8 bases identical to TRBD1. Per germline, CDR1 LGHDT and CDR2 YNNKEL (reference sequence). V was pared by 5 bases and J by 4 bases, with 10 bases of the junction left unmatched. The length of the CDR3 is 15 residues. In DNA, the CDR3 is TGTGCCAGCAGCTCCACAGGGGGACCCTTTTACGAGCAGTACTTC. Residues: CASSSTGGPFYEQYF.

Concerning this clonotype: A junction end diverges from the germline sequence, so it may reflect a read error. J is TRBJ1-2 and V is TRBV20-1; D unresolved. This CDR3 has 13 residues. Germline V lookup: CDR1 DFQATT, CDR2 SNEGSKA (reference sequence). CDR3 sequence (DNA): TGCAGTGCTAGGGAAGACGTATACTATGGCTGCACCTTC. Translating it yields CSAREDVYYGCTF.

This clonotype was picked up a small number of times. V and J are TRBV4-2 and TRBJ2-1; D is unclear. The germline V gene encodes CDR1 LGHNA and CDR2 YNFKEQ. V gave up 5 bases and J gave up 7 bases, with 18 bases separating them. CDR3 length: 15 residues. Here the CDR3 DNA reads TGTGCCAGCAGCAAGAAGGGTACTCTGGGGAATGAGCAGTTCTTC. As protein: CASSKKGTLGNEQFF.

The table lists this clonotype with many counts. CDR3 DNA: TGTGCCAGCAGTGAAATAGGGCTGGGCTACACCTTC. It is translated as CASSEIGLGYTF. This sequence joins TRBV2 and TRBJ1-2; D remains ambiguous. CDR3 size: 12 residues. Looked up from germline, CDR1 is SNHLY and CDR2 is FYNNEI. The ends were cut back, 2 bases at V and 8 bases at J, with 9 bases in the middle. The whole variable domain, filled in from reference TRBV2 and TRBJ1-2, reads EPEVTQTPSHQVTQMGQEVILRCVPISNHLYFYWYRQILGQKVEFLVSFYNNEISEKSEIFDDQFSVERPDGSNFTLKIRSTKLEDSAMYFCASSEIGLGYTFGSGTRLTVV.

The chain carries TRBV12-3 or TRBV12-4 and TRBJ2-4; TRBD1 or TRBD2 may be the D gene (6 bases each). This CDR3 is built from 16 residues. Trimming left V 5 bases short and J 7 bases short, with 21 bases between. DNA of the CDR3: TGTGCCAGCAGTATAACTTGGGGGAGGACAGTTAACATTCAGTACTTC. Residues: CASSITWGRTVNIQYF.

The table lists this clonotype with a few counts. The CDR3 bases are TGTGCCAGCAGTTTAAACCAGGGGGAGGGAGAGCAGTTCTTC. This translates into CASSLNQGEGEQFF. V usage is TRBV27 and J usage is TRBJ2-1; D is tentatively TRBD1 or TRBD2 (7 bases each). Looked up from germline, CDR1 is MNHEY and CDR2 is SMNVEV (reference sequence). The CDR3 totals 14 residues. The ends were cut back, 2 bases at V and 10 bases at J, with 15 bases in the middle.

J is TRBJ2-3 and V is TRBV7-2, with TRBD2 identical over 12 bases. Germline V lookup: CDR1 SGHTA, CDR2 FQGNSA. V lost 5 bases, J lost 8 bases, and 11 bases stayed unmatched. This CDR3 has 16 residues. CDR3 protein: CASSVTTSGGPGTQYF. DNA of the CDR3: TGTGCCAGCAGCGTCACGACTAGCGGGGGCCCCGGTACGCAGTATTTT.

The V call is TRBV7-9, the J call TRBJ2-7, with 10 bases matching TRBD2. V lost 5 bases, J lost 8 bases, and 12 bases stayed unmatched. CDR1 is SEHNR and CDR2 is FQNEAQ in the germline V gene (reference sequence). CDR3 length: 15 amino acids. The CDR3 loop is CASSLQRGGLVQQYF. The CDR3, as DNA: TGTGCCAGCAGCCTCCAGCGGGGGGGCTTAGTTCAGCAGTACTTC.

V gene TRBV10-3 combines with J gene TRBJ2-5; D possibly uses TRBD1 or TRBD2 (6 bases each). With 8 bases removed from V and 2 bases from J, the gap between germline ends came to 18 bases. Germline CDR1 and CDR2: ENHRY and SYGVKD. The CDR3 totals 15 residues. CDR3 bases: TGTGCCATCGCGTCTTTGTGGGGGGCACAAGAGACCCAGTACTTC. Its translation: CAIASLWGAQETQYF.

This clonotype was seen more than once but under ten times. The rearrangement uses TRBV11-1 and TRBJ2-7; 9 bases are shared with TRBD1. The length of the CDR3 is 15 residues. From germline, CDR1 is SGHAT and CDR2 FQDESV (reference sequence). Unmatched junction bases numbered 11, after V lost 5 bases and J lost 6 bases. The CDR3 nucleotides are TGTGCCAGCAGCGAAACAGGGGGCGCCGTCTCCGAGCAGTACTTC. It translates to CASSETGGAVSEQYF.

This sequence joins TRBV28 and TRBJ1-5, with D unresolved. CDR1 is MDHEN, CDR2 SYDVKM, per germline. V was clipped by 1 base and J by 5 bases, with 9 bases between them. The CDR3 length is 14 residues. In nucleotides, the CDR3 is TGTGCCAGCAGTTTATTGAGCAGATATCAGCCCCAGCATTTT. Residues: CASSLLSRYQPQHF.

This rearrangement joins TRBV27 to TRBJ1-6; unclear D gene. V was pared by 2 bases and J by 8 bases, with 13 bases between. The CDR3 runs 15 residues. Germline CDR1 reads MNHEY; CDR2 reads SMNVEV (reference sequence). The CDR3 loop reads CASSLRLHTYSPLHF. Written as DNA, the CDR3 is TGTGCCAGCAGTTTAAGGTTGCACACCTATTCACCCCTCCACTTT.

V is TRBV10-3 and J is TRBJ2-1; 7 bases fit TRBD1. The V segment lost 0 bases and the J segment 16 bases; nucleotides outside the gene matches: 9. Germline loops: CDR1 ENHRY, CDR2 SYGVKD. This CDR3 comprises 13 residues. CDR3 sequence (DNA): TGTGCCATCAGTGAGTCGACAGGGTTCCCCCAATTCTTC. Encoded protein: CAISESTGFPQFF.

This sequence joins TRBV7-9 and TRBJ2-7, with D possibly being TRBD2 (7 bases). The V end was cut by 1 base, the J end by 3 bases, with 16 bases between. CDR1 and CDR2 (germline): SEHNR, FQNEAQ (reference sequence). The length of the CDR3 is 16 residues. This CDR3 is CASSLEGGNMVYEQYF. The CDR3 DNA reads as TGTGCCAGCAGCTTAGAGGGGGGGAATATGGTCTACGAGCAGTACTTC.

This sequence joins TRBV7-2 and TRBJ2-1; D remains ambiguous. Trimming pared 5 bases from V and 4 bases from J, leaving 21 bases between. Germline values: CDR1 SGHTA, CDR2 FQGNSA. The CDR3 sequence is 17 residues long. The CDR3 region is CASSLGSRPTLYNEQFF. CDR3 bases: TGTGCCAGCAGCCTGGGCTCCCGGCCTACCCTATACAATGAGCAGTTCTTC.

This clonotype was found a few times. DNA of the CDR3: TGCAGTACCACGGATGGGGGTGTTACTCAGCCCCAGCATTTT. Its translation: CSTTDGGVTQPQHF. This chain uses TRBV20-1 with TRBJ1-5; maybe TRBD1 (5 bases). From germline, CDR1 is DFQATT and CDR2 SNEGSKA (reference sequence). The CDR3 is 14 residues long. V was cut by 8 bases and J by 6 bases, with 20 bases left in between.

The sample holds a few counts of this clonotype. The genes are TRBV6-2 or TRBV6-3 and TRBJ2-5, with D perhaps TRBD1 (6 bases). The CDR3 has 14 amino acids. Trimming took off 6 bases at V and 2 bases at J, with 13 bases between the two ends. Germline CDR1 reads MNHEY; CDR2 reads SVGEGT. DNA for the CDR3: TGTGCCAGCAGGGCCAGGGGCCCTCAAGAGACCCAGTACTTC. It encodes CASRARGPQETQYF.

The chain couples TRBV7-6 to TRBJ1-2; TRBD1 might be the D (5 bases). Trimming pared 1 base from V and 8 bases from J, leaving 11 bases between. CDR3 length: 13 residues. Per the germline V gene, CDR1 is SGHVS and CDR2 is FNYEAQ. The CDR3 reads CASSLGGAEGYTF. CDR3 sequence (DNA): TGTGCCAGCAGCTTAGGTGGGGCAGAAGGCTACACCTTC.